The rows below give T cell receptor beta chains drawn from one sample of a study of blood T cell repertoires in COVID-19. Produced via immunoSEQ multiplex PCR; TCRdb's table is partial and in-frame only. The top ten hold approximately 0.66% of the sample, which has fewer than 250,000 clones, roughly nine tenths seen once. Sequencing input: peripheral blood. These receptors were taken from a man aged 40-55 years with acute or convalescent COVID-19. Each CDR3 is given with its conserved first and last residue. The order of the fields is J gene, D gene, clone size, V gene, CDR3 DNA, CDR3 protein. The D gene is left open where the match is weak. The size of a clone is reported for some rows only, either as once, few or many, or as a class for expanded clones.

>TRBJ2-1|-|-|TRBV11-2
TGTGCCAGCAGCTCTACAGGTCTGGGGTTCTACAATGAGCAGTTCTTC
CASSSTGLGFYNEQFF
>TRBJ2-3|-|once|TRBV24-1
TGTGCCACCAGTGACCCTGCGGACAACACAGATACGCAGTATTTT
CATSDPADNTDTQYF
>TRBJ2-7|TRBD1|-|TRBV28
TGTGCCAGCAGACCCAGACAGGGATCGGCCTACGAGCAGTACTTC
CASRPRQGSAYEQYF
>TRBJ2-7|-|-|TRBV27
TGTGCCAGCAGTTTTAACAGTGTCCACGAGCAGTACTTC
CASSFNSVHEQYF
>TRBJ2-7|TRBD1|-|TRBV11-3
TGTGCCAGCAGCCGGACAGGGGCCTCCTACGAGCAGTACTTC
CASSRTGASYEQYF
>TRBJ2-1|TRBD1|-|TRBV18
TGTGCCAGCTCACCTGGGACAGGGGTCGATGAGCAGTTCTTC
CASSPGTGVDEQFF
>TRBJ2-7|TRBD2|-|TRBV19
TGTGCCAGTAGTATCCGTAGCGGGAGCTCCTACGAGCAGTACTTC
CASSIRSGSSYEQYF
>TRBJ2-1|-|-|TRBV5-8
TGTGCCAGCAGCTTGGGATTGGGCCGCGCCTCCTACAATGAGCAGTTCTTC
CASSLGLGRASYNEQFF
>TRBJ2-7|TRBD2|-|TRBV5-1
TGCGCCAGCAGAGAGCGGGGGGACTCCGAGCAGTACTTC
CASRERGDSEQYF
>TRBJ2-3|TRBD1|-|TRBV9
TGTGCCAGCAGCCTCACAGGGGAAACTATTACGCAGTATTTT
CASSLTGETITQYF
>TRBJ2-5|TRBD1|-|TRBV27
TGTGCCAGCATGGGTTTGGGGACAGGGGGTATCCAAGAGACCCAGTACTTC
CASMGLGTGGIQETQYF
>TRBJ2-7|-|-|TRBV2
TGTGCCAGCAGTCTAGAGTACTACGAGCAGTACTTC
CASSLEYYEQYF
>TRBJ2-1|TRBD1|-|TRBV28
TGTGCCACCCGAACAGGGGACGGAATAAATGAGCAGTTCTTC
CATRTGDGINEQFF
>TRBJ1-2|-|-|TRBV18
TGTGCCAGCTCACGAGGGACAAGCTATGGCTACACCTTC
CASSRGTSYGYTF
>TRBJ1-1|-|-|TRBV30
TGTGCCTGGACGCCTGTAGCGACCGATAACCTTGAAGCTTTCTTT
CAWTPVATDNLEAFF
>TRBJ2-7|-|-|TRBV6-5
TGTGCCAAAGGGGCCCCCTACGAGCAGTACTTC
CAKGAPYEQYF
>TRBJ1-5|TRBD1|-|TRBV30
TGTGCCTGGGGCAGGGGGCTAGAGCAGCCCCAGCATTTT
CAWGRGLEQPQHF
>TRBJ2-3|TRBD2|-|TRBV7-9
TGTGCCAGCAGCGAGACTAGCGGAGTGACAGATACGCAGTATTTT
CASSETSGVTDTQYF
>TRBJ1-2|-|once|TRBV2
TGTGCCAGCACCCGGGGGAAGCCCAACCCCTATGGCTACACCTTC
CASTRGKPNPYGYTF
>TRBJ1-2|-|-|TRBV21-1
TGTGCCAGCAGCACTTCCGGGAGAGTTGGCTACACCTTC
CASSTSGRVGYTF
>TRBJ2-3|TRBD1|-|TRBV7-3
TGTGCCAGCAGCCCGGACAGGACCCCAAAGGGGGATACGCAGTATTTT
CASSPDRTPKGDTQYF
>TRBJ2-7|-|-|TRBV11-2
TGTGCCAGCAGCAGCGGGACAGGACGGCCCTACGAGCAGTACTTC
CASSSGTGRPYEQYF
>TRBJ2-7|-|-|TRBV30
TGTGCCTGCTGGACAGTGAACTCCTACGAGCAGTACTTC
CACWTVNSYEQYF
>TRBJ2-5|-|-|TRBV28
TGTGCCAGCAGTCGCAGGGGTCCAGAGACCCAGTACTTC
CASSRRGPETQYF
>TRBJ2-1|-|-|TRBV11-3
TGTGCCAGCAGCATGCGGCCGTATTTGGGTGAGCAGTTCTTC
CASSMRPYLGEQFF
>TRBJ1-5|TRBD1|-|TRBV7-6
TGTGCCAGCAGCTTGGGACAGGAGAATCAGCCCCAGCATTTT
CASSLGQENQPQHF
>TRBJ1-2|-|-|TRBV27
TGTGCCAGCAGTCCCGGACAGCTCTATGGCTACACCTTC
CASSPGQLYGYTF
>TRBJ2-1|TRBD2|-|TRBV5-4
TGTGCCAGCAGCTTTGGACTAGCGGGAAGCTCCTACAATGAGCAGTTCTTC
CASSFGLAGSSYNEQFF
>TRBJ2-2|TRBD2|-|TRBV7-2
TGTGCCAGCAGCGAAACTAGCGCCGGGGAGCTGTTTTTT
CASSETSAGELFF
>TRBJ2-2|TRBD1|-|TRBV2
TGTGCCAGCAGAGGGGGCGCGAGCACCGGGGAGCTGTTTTTT
CASRGGASTGELFF
>TRBJ2-2|TRBD1|-|TRBV13
TGTGCCAGCAGCTCCATCACCAGGGGACAGGCTAACACCGGGGAGCTGTTTTTT
CASSSITRGQANTGELFF
>TRBJ2-5|TRBD1|-|TRBV5-1
TGCGCCAGCCGTGACAGGGGAATTGTGGGAGAGACCCAGTACTTC
CASRDRGIVGETQYF
>TRBJ1-2|TRBD1|-|TRBV25-1
TGTGCCAGCAGTGAGTTGCCGGGACAGGGAGACTATGGCTACACCTTC
CASSELPGQGDYGYTF
>TRBJ2-1|-|-|TRBV19
TGTGCCAGTAGTTGGCCAGGCTTCTACAATGAGCAGTTCTTC
CASSWPGFYNEQFF
>TRBJ2-1|-|once|TRBV7-9
TGTGCCAGCAGCCTCGCGTACAGGGAGCAGTTCTTC
CASSLAYREQFF
>TRBJ1-1|-|-|TRBV27
TGTGCCAGCAGTTCTCCGGGGATGAACACTGAAGCTTTCTTT
CASSSPGMNTEAFF
>TRBJ1-5|TRBD1|-|TRBV4-1
TGCGCCAGCAGCCAAGATACGACCGGGACAGGGGGCGGTCAGCCCCAGCATTTT
CASSQDTTGTGGGQPQHF
>TRBJ2-7|-|-|TRBV19
TGTGCCAGTAGTAATGGACTCATCTACGAGCAGTACTTC
CASSNGLIYEQYF
>TRBJ1-5|-|-|TRBV13
TGTGCCAGCAGCTGGGGAGGCAATCAGCCCCAGCATTTT
CASSWGGNQPQHF
>TRBJ2-7|TRBD2|-|TRBV9
TGTGCCAGCAGCGTAGGGACTAGCGGGACTAGCGAGCAGTACTTC
CASSVGTSGTSEQYF
>TRBJ1-5|-|once|TRBV27
TGTGCCAGCAGTTCGGGACACCAAAATAGCAATCAGCCCCAGCATTTT
CASSSGHQNSNQPQHF
>TRBJ2-7|TRBD2|-|TRBV5-1
TGCGCCAGCAGCTCCGGACTAGCGGCCGCCTACGAGCAGTACTTC
CASSSGLAAAYEQYF
>TRBJ1-1|-|-|TRBV5-1
TGCGCCAGCAGTGCCCGCGGGACTTCGAACACTGAAGCTTTCTTT
CASSARGTSNTEAFF
>TRBJ1-4|-|-|TRBV6-5
TGTGCCAGCACCCGGGACTCAACTAATGAAAAACTGTTTTTT
CASTRDSTNEKLFF
>TRBJ1-5|-|-|TRBV20-1
TGCAGTGCTAATGACCTTAATCAGCCCCAGCATTTT
CSANDLNQPQHF
>TRBJ1-2|TRBD1|-|TRBV9
TGTGCCAGCAGCGTTAGCCGGGACAGCCCTGGCTACACCTTC
CASSVSRDSPGYTF
>TRBJ2-5|TRBD1|-|TRBV27
TGTGCCAGCAGCCATGACAGGGGCTGGACCCAGTACTTC
CASSHDRGWTQYF
>TRBJ2-1|TRBD2|few|TRBV29-1
TGCAGCGTTGAAGGACTAGCGGGAGGCGATTCCTACAATGAGCAGTTCTTC
CSVEGLAGGDSYNEQFF
>TRBJ1-2|-|-|TRBV7-9
TGTGCCAGCAGCAGAACAGAAGTAACCTTCTATGGCTACACCTTC
CASSRTEVTFYGYTF